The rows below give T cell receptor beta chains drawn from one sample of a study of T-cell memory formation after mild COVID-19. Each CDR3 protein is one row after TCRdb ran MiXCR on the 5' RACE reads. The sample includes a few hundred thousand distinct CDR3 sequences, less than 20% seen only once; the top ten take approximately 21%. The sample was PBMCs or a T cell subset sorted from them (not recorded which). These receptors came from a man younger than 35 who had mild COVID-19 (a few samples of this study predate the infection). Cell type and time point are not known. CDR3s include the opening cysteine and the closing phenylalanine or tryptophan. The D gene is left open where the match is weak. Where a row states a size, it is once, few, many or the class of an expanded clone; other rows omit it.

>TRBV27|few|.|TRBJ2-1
CASSRDPSNEQFF
TGTGCCAGCAGCCGGGACCCCTCAAATGAGCAGTTCTTC
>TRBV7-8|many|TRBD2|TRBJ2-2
CASLLGGEGTGELFF
TGTGCCAGCCTGCTGGGCGGGGAGGGAACCGGGGAGCTGTTTTTT
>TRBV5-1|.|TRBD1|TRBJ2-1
CASSWQGVNEQFF
TGCGCCAGCAGCTGGCAGGGGGTTAATGAGCAGTTCTTC
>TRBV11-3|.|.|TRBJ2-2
CASSLDPGETGELFF
TGTGCCAGCAGCTTAGATCCCGGGGAGACCGGGGAGCTGTTTTTT
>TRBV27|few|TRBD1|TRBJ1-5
CASSLRDSYQPQHF
TGTGCCAGCAGTTTAAGGGACAGTTATCAGCCCCAGCATTTT
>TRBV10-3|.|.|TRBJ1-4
CAISGQDNEKLFF
TGTGCCATCAGTGGTCAAGATAATGAAAAACTGTTTTTT
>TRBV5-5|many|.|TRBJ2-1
CASNLAWGSHEQFF
TGTGCCAGCAACCTAGCTTGGGGATCTCATGAGCAGTTCTTC
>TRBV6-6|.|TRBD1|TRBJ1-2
CASSFGTGYGYTF
TGTGCCAGCAGTTTCGGGACAGGGTATGGCTACACCTTC
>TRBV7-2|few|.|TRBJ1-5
CASSLDWGQPQHF
TGTGCCAGCAGCTTAGACTGGGGTCAGCCCCAGCATTTT
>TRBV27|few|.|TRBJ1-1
CASSPGQRRNTEAFF
TGTGCCAGCAGTCCAGGACAGCGACGGAACACTGAAGCTTTCTTT
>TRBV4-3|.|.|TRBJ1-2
CASSQDRGIYGYTF
TGCGCCAGCAGCCAAGACCGCGGGATTTATGGCTACACCTTC
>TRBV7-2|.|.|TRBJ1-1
CASSLDLFLGAFF
TGTGCCAGCAGCTTAGACTTGTTCTTGGGGGCTTTCTTT
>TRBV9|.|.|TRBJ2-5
CASSVGAGAGETQYF
TGTGCCAGCAGCGTAGGGGCAGGGGCGGGTGAGACCCAGTACTTC
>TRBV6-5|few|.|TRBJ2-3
CASTSRAPGTDTQYF
TGTGCCAGCACCTCAAGGGCCCCGGGCACAGATACGCAGTATTTT
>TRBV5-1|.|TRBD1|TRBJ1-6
CASSLHSGTGWKPLHF
TGCGCCAGCAGCTTACATTCCGGGACAGGGTGGAAGCCCCTCCACTTT
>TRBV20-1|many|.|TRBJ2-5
CSARAWGYGETQYF
TGCAGTGCTAGAGCCTGGGGTTATGGAGAGACCCAGTACTTC
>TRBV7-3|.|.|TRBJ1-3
CASSRDSSSGNTIYF
TGTGCCAGCAGCCGCGACTCGAGCTCTGGTAACACCATATATTTT
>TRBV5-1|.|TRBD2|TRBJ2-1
CASSKGLAGGLEQFF
TGCGCCAGCAGCAAAGGACTAGCGGGGGGGCTTGAGCAGTTCTTC
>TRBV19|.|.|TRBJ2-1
CASSIFLLAGSEQFF
TGTGCCAGTAGTATATTTCTCTTGGCAGGGAGTGAGCAGTTCTTC
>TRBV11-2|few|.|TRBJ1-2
CASSLEFPSRVYGYTF
TGTGCCAGCAGCTTAGAATTTCCGTCAAGGGTATATGGCTACACCTTC
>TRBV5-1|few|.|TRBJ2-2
CASSLGLYTGELFF
TGCGCCAGCAGCTTAGGACTTTACACCGGGGAGCTGTTTTTT
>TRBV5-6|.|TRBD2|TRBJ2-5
CASRSTSGGVLQETQYF
TGTGCCAGCAGGTCGACTAGCGGGGGGGTCCTCCAAGAGACCCAGTACTTC